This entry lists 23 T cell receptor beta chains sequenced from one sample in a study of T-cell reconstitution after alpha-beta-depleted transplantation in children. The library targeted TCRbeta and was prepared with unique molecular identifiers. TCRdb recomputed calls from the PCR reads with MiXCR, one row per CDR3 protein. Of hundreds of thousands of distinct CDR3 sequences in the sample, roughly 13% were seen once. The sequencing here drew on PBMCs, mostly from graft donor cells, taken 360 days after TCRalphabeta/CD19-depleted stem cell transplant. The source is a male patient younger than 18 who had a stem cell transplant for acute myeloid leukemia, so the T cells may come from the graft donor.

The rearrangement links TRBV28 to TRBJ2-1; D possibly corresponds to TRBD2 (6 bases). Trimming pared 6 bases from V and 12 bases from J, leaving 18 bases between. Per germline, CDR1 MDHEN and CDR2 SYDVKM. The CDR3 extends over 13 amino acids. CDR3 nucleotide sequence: TGTGCCAGCAGCGAACCTGGACTATACGCGCAGTTCTTC. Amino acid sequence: CASSEPGLYAQFF. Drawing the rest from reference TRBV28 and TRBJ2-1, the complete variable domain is DVKVTQSSRYLVKRTGEKVFLECVQDMDHENMFWYRQDPGLGLRLIYFSYDVKMKEKGDIPEGYSVSREKKERFSLILESASTNQTSMYLCASSEPGLYAQFFGPGTRLTVL.

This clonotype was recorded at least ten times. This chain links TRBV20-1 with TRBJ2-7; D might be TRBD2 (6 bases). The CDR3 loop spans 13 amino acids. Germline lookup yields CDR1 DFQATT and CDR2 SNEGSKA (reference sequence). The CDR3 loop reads CRTRTTRSYEQYF. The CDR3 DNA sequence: TGCAGGACCCGGACTACCCGCTCCTACGAGCAGTACTTC.

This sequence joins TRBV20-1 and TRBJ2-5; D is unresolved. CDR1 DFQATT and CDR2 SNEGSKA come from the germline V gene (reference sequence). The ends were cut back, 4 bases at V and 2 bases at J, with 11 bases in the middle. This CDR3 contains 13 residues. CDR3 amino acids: CSAISSWQETQYF. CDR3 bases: TGCAGTGCTATCTCCAGCTGGCAAGAGACCCAGTACTTC.

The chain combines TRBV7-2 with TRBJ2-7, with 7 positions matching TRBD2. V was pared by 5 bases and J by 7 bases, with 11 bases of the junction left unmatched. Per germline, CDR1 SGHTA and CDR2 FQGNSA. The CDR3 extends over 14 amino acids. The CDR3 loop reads CASSGSSGPGEQYF. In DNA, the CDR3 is TGTGCCAGCAGCGGATCTAGCGGCCCCGGGGAGCAGTACTTC.

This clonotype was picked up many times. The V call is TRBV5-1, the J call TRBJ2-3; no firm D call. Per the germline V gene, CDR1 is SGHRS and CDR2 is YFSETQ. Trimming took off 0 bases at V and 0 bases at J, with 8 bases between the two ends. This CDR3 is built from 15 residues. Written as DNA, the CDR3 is TGCGCCAGCAGCTTGGAGCAGCCTAGCACAGATACGCAGTATTTT. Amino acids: CASSLEQPSTDTQYF.

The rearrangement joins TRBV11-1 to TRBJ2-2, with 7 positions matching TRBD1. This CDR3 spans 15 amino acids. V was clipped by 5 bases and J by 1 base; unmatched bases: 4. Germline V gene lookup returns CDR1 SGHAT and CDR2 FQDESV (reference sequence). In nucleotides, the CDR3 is TGTGCCAGCAGCCAGGACAGGTTGAACACCGGGGAGCTGTTTTTT. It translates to CASSQDRLNTGELFF.

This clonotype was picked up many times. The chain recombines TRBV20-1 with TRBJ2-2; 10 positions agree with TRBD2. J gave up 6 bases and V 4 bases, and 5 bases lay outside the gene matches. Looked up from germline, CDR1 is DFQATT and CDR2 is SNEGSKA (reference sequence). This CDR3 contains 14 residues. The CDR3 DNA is TGCAGTGCTATAGTTCTAGCGGGAGCCGGGGAGCTGTTTTTT. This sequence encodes CSAIVLAGAGELFF.

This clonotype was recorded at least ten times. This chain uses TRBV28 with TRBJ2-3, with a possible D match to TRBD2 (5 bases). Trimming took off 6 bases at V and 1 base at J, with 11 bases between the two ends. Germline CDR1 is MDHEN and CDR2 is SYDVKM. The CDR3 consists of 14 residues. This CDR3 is CASRYSRGTDTQYF. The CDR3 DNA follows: TGTGCCAGCAGATACTCGCGGGGCACAGATACGCAGTATTTT. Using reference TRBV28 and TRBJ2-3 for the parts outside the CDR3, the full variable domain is DVKVTQSSRYLVKRTGEKVFLECVQDMDHENMFWYRQDPGLGLRLIYFSYDVKMKEKGDIPEGYSVSREKKERFSLILESASTNQTSMYLCASRYSRGTDTQYFGPGTRLTVL.

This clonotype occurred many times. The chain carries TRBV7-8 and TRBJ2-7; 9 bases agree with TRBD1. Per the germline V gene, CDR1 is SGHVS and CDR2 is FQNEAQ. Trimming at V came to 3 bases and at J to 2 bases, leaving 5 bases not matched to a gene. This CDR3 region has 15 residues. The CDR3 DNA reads TGTGCCAGCAGCTTGGACAGGGGAACCCCCTACGAGCAGTACTTC. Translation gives CASSLDRGTPYEQYF. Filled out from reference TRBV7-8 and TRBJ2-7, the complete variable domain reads GAGVSQSPRYKVAKRGQDVALRCDPISGHVSLFWYQQALGQGPEFLTYFQNEAQLDKSGLPSDRFFAERPEGSVSTLKIQRTQQEDSAVYLCASSLDRGTPYEQYFGPGTRLTVT.

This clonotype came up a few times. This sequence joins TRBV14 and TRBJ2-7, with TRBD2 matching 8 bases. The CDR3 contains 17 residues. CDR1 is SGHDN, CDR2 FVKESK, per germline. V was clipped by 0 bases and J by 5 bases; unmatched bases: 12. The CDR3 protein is CASSQDQTGGPSHEQYF. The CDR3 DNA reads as TGTGCCAGCAGCCAAGACCAAACGGGAGGGCCCTCGCACGAGCAGTACTTC.

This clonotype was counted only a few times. CDR3 coding DNA: TGTGCCAGCAGCTCCGGAGTCAGGGGAACAGATACGCAGTATTTT. Its protein is CASSSGVRGTDTQYF. The V call is TRBV7-3, the J call TRBJ2-3; maybe TRBD1 (6 bases). The CDR3 totals 15 residues. Germline assignment: CDR1 SGHTA and CDR2 FQGTGA. Between the trimmed V and J ends, which lost 4 bases and 3 bases, there was a span of 14 bases.

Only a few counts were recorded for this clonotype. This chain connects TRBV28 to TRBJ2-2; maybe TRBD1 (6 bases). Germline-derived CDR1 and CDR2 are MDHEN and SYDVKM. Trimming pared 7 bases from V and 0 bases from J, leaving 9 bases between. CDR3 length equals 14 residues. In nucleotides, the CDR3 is TGTGCCAGCATGGGGGCCGCGAACACCGGGGAGCTGTTTTTT. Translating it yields CASMGAANTGELFF.

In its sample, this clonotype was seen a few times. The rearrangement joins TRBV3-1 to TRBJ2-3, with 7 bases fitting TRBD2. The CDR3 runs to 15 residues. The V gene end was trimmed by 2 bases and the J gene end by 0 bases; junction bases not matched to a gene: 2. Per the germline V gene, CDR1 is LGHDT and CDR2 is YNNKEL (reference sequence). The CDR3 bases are TGTGCCAGCAGCCAATCGGGGGGAAGCACAGATACGCAGTATTTT. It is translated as CASSQSGGSTDTQYF.

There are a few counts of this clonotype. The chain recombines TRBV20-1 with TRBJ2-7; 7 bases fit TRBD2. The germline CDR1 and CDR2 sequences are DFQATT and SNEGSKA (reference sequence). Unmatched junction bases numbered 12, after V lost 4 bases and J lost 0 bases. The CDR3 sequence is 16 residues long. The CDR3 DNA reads TGCAGTGCTACGACCCTCAGCGGGGCTGGCTCCTACGAGCAGTACTTC. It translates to CSATTLSGAGSYEQYF.

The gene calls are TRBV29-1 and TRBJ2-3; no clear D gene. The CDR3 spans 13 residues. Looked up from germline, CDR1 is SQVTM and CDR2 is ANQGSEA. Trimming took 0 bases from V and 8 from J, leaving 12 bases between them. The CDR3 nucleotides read TGCAGCGTTGAAGAGGACGTACCGGGTACGCAGTATTTT. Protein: CSVEEDVPGTQYF.

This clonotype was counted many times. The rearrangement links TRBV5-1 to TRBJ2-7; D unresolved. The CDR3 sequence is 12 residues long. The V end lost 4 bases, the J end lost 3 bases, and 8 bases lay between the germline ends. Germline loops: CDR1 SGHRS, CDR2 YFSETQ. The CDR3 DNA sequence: TGCGCCAGCAGCGGGCTCGACTACGAGCAGTACTTC. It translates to CASSGLDYEQYF.

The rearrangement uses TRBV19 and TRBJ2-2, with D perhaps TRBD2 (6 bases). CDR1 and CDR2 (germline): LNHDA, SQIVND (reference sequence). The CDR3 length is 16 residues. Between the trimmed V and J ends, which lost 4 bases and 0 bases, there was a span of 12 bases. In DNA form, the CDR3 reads TGTGCCAGTAGTAGAATTCGGGAGTCGAACACCGGGGAGCTGTTTTTT. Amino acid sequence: CASSRIRESNTGELFF.

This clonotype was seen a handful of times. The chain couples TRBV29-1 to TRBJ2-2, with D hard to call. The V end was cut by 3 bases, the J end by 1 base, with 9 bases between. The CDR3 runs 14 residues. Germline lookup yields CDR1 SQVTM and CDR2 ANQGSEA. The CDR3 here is CSVEGGRNTGELFF. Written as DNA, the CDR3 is TGCAGCGTTGAGGGCGGCCGGAACACCGGGGAGCTGTTTTTT.

CDR3 residues: CASSLGGSPKETQYF. CDR3 DNA sequence: TGTGCCAGCAGTTTGGGGGGTAGCCCCAAAGAGACCCAGTACTTC. The genes are TRBV28 and TRBJ2-5; TRBD2 might be the D (6 bases). The V and J ends lost 3 bases and 3 bases respectively, with 14 bases between them. The CDR3 loop spans 15 amino acids. Germline lookup yields CDR1 MDHEN and CDR2 SYDVKM.

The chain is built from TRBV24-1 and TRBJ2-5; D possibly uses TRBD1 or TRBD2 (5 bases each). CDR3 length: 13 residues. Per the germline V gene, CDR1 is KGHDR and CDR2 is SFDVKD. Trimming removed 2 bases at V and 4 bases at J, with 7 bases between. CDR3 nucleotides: TGTGCCACCAGTGATTCGGGGCCAGAGACCCAGTACTTC. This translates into CATSDSGPETQYF.

This chain's CDR3 is CASRAGYTF. The CDR3 coding sequence is TGTGCCAGCAGGGCTGGCTACACCTTC. The chain links TRBV2 to TRBJ1-2; D is uncertain. Germline V gives CDR1 SNHLY, CDR2 FYNNEI. V lost 6 bases and J 7 bases, leaving 3 bases between the germline ends. The CDR3 contains 9 residues. Using reference TRBV2 and TRBJ1-2 for the parts outside the CDR3, the full variable domain is EPEVTQTPSHQVTQMGQEVILRCVPISNHLYFYWYRQILGQKVEFLVSFYNNEISEKSEIFDDQFSVERPDGSNFTLKIRSTKLEDSAMYFCASRAGYTFGSGTRLTVV.

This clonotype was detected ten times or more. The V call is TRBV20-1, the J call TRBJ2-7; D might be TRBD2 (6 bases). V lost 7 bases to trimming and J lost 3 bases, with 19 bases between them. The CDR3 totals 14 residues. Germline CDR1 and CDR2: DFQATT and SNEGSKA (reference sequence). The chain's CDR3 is CSVEKRLGHYEQYF. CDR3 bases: TGCAGTGTCGAGAAGCGACTAGGGCACTACGAGCAGTACTTC.

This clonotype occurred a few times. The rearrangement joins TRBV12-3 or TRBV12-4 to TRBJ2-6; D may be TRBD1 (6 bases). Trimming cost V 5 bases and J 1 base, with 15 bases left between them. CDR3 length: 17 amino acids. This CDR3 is CASSTGLWGSGANVLTF. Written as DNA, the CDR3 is TGTGCCAGCAGTACAGGGCTCTGGGGTTCTGGGGCCAACGTCCTGACTTTC.